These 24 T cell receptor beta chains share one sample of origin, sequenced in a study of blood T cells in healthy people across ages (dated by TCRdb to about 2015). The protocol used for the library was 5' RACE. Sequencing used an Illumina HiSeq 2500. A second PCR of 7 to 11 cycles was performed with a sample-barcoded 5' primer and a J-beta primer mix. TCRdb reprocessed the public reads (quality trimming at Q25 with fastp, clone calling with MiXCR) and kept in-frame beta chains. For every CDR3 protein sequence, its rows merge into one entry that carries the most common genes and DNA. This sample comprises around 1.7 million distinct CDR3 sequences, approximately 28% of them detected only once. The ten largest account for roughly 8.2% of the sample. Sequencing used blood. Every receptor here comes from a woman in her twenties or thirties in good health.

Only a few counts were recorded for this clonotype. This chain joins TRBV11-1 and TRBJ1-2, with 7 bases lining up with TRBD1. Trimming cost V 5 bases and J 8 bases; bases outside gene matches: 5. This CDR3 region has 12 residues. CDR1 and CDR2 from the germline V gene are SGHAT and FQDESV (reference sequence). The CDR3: CASSPDRSGYTF. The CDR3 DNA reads TGTGCCAGCAGCCCGGACAGGAGCGGCTACACCTTC.

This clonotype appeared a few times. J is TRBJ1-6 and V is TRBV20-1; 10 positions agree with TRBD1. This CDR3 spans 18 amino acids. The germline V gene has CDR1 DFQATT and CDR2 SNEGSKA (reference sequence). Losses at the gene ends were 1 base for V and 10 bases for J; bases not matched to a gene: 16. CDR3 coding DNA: TGCAGTGCTAGAGCCCTCGGGACAGGGGTTGGTTTTGGATCACCCCTCCACTTT. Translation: CSARALGTGVGFGSPLHF.

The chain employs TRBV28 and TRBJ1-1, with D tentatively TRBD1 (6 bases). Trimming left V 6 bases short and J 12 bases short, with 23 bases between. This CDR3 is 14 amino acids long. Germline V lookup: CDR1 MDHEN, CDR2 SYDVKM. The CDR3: CASSRPPGVGKTFF. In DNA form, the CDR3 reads TGTGCCAGCAGCCGCCCCCCAGGGGTGGGGAAAACTTTCTTT.

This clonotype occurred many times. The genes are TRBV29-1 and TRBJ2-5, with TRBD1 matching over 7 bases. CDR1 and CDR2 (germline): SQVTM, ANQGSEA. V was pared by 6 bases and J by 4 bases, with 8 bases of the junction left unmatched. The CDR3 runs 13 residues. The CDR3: CSVAGTVRETQYF. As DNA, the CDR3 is TGCAGCGTCGCCGGGACAGTACGAGAGACCCAGTACTTC.

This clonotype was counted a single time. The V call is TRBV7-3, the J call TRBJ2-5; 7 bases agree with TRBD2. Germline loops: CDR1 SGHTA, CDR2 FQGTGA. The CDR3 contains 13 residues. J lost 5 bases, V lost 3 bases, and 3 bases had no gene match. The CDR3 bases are TGTGCCAGCAGCTTCGTAGCGGGCGAGACCCAGTACTTC. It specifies CASSFVAGETQYF.

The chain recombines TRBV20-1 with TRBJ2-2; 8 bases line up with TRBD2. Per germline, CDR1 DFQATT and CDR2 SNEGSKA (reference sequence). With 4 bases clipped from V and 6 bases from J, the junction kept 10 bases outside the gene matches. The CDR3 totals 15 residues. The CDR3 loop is CSATINRLAPGELFF. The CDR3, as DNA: TGCAGTGCTACTATAAACAGACTAGCGCCCGGGGAGCTGTTTTTT.

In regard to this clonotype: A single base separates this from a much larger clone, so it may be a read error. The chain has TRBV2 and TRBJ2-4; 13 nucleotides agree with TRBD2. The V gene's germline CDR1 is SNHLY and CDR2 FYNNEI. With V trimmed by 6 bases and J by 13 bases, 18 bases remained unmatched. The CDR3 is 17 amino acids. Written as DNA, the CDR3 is TGTGCCAGCAGGGGAGCCACTAGCGGGGGGGCTTATAATGAGCAGTACTTC. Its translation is CASRGATSGGAYNEQYF.

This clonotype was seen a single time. The CDR3 spells CATSEQKLAGPQYF. The CDR3 coding sequence is TGTGCCACCAGTGAACAGAAACTAGCGGGGCCGCAGTATTTT. The chain has TRBV24-1 and TRBJ2-3; 10 bases map to TRBD2. This CDR3 has 14 residues. V was clipped by 4 bases and J by 10 bases; unmatched bases: 7. Germline V gene data show CDR1 as KGHDR and CDR2 as SFDVKD.

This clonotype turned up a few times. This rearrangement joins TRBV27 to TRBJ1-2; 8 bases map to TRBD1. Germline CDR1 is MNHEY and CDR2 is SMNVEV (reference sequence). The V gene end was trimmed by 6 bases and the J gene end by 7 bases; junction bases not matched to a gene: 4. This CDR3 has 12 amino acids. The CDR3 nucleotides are TGTGCCAGCAGACAGGGGGGTGGTGGCTACACCTTC. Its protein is CASRQGGGGYTF.

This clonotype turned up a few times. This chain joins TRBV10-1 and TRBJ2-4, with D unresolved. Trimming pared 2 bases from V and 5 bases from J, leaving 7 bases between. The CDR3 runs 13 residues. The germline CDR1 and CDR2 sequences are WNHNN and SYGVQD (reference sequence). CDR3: CASSEVAENIQYF. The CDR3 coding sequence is TGCGCCAGCAGTGAGGTGGCGGAAAACATTCAGTACTTC.

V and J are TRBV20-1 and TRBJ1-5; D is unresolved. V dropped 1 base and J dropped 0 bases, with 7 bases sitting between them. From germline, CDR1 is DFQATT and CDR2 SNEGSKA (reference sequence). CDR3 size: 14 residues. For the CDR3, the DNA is TGCAGTGCTAGAGTGGCAGCTAGCAATCAGCCCCAGCATTTT. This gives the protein CSARVAASNQPQHF.

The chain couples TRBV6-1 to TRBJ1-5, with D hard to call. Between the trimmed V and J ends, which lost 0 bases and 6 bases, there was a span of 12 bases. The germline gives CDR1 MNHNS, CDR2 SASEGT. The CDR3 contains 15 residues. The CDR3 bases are TGTGCCAGCAGTGAAGCGGAGGGTTTCACTCAGCCCCAGCATTTT. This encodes CASSEAEGFTQPQHF.

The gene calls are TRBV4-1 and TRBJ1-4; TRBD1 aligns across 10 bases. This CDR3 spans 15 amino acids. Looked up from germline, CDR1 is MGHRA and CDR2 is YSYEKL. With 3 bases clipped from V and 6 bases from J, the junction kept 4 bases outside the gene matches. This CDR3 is CASSHRGTGDEKLFF. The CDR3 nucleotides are TGCGCCAGCAGCCACCGCGGGACAGGGGATGAAAAACTGTTTTTT.

The CDR3 nucleotides read TGCAGTGCTTGGACTAGCGGGGGCATCTATTACTCCTACAATGAGCAGTTCTTC. It encodes CSAWTSGGIYYSYNEQFF. The chain uses TRBV20-1 and TRBJ2-1, with 13 nucleotides matching TRBD2. Per germline, CDR1 DFQATT and CDR2 SNEGSKA (reference sequence). The CDR3 runs to 18 residues. Losses at the gene ends were 5 bases for V and 0 bases for J; bases not matched to a gene: 10.

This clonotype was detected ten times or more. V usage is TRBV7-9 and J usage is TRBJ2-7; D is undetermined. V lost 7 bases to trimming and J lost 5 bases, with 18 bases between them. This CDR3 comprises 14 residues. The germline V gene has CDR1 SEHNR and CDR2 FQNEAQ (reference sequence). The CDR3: CASKGSRQIDEQYF. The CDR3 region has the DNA TGTGCCAGCAAAGGATCACGGCAGATCGACGAGCAGTACTTC.

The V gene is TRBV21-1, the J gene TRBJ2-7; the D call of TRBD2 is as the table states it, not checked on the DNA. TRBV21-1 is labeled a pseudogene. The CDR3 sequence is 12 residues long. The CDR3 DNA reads TGTGCCAGGGGACTAGCTCCCAATGAGCAGTACTTC. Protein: CARGLAPNEQYF.

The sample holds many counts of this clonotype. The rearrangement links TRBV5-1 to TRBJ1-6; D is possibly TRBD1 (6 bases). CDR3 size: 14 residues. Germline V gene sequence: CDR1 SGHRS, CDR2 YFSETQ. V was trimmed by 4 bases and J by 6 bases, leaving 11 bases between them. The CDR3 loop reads CASSPGTPNSPLHF. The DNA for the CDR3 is TGCGCCAGCAGCCCCGGGACACCTAATTCACCCCTCCACTTT.

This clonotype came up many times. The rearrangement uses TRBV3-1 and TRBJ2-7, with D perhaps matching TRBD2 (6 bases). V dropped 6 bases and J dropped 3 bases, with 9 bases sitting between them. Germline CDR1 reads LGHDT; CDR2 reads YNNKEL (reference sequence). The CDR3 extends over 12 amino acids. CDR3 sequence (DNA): TGTGCCAGCAGTCCGGACTACTACGAGCAGTACTTC. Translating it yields CASSPDYYEQYF.

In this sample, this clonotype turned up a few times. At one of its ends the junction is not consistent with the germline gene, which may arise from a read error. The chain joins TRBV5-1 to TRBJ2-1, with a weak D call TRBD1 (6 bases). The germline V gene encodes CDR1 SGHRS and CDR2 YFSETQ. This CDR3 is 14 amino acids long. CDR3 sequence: CASSLQGSNNEQFF. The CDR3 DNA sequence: TGTGCCAGCAGCTTGCAGGGGTCCAACAATGAGCAGTTCTTC.

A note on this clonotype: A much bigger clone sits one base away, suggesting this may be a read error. CDR3 DNA: TGTGCCAGCAACCTCCCGGGACAGCACAATGAGCGGTTCTTC. Residues: CASNLPGQHNERFF. V is TRBV28 and J is TRBJ2-1, with 7 bases lining up with TRBD1. The CDR3 loop spans 14 amino acids. CDR1 and CDR2 from the germline V gene are MDHEN and SYDVKM.

DNA for the CDR3: TGTGCCAGCAGCCAGGACGGAGTTTCTGGGGCCAACGTCCTGACTTTC. Translated: CASSQDGVSGANVLTF. The chain employs TRBV11-2 and TRBJ2-6, with D unresolved. The germline gives CDR1 SGHAT, CDR2 FQNNGV. This CDR3 is built from 16 residues. V shed 5 bases and J shed 1 base, with 12 bases lying between them.

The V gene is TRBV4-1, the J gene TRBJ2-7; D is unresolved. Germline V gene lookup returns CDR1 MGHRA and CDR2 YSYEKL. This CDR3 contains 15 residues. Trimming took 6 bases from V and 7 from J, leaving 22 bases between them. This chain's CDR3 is CASSPGPLGSREQYF. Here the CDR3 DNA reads TGCGCCAGCAGTCCCGGGCCCCTCGGGTCGCGAGAGCAGTACTTC.

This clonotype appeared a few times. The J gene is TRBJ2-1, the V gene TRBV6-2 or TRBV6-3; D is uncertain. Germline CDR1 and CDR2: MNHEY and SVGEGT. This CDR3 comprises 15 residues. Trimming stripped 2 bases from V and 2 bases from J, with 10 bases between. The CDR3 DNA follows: TGTGCCAGCAGTTACACGGGCTCACCCTACAATGAGCAGTTCTTC. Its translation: CASSYTGSPYNEQFF.

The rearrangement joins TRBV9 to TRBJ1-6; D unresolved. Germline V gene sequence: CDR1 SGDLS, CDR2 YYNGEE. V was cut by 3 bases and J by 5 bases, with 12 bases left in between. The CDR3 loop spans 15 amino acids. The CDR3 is CASSALGRDNSPLHF. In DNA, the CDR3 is TGTGCCAGCAGCGCTTTGGGGAGGGATAATTCACCCCTCCACTTT.